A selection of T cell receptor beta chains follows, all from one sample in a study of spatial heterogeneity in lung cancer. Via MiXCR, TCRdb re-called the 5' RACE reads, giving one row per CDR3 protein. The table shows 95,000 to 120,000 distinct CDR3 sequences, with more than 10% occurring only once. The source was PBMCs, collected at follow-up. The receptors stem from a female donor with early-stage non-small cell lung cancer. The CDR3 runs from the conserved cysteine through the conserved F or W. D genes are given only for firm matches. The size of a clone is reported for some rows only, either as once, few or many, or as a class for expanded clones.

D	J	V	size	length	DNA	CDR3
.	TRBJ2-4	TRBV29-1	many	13	TGCAGCGTTGAAGGGGCGGCCAAAAACATTCAGTACTTC	CSVEGAAKNIQYF
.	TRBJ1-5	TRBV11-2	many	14	TGTGCCAGCAGCTTAACCCTCGGTAATCAGCCCCAGCATTTT	CASSLTLGNQPQHF
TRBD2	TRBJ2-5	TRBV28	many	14	TGTGCCAGCAGTTCTAGCGGGAGAGGAGAGACCCAGTACTTC	CASSSSGRGETQYF
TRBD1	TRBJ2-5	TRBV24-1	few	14	TGTGCCACCAGTGATCCCGGGACAGGGGAGACCCAGTACTTC	CATSDPGTGETQYF
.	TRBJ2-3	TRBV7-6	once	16	TGTGCCAGCAGCTTAGGTATAGCTCCCAGCACAGATACGCAGTATTTT	CASSLGIAPSTDTQYF
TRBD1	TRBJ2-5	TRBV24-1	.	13	TGTGCCACCAACGACAGGGGCTCGGAGACCCAGTACTTC	CATNDRGSETQYF
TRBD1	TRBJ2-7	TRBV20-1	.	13	TGCAGTGCTGATGGACAGGTTACCTACGAGCAGTACTTC	CSADGQVTYEQYF
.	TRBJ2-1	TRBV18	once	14	TGTGCCAGCTCACCACTGAGACTAGTAAATGAGCAGTTCTTC	CASSPLRLVNEQFF
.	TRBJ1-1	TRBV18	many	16	TGTGCCAGCTCACCACCGTCAATCTCTATGAACACTGAAGCTTTCTTT	CASSPPSISMNTEAFF
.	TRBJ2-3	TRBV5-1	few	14	.	CASSSSGRPDTQYF
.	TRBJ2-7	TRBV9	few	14	TGTGCCAGCAGCGTAGTTTCGAGCTCCTACGAGCAGTACTTC	CASSVVSSSYEQYF
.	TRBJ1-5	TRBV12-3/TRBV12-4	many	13	TGTGCCAGCAGCGACAGGTTGAATCAGCCCCAGCATTTT	CASSDRLNQPQHF
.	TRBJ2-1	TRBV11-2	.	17	TGTGCCAGCAGCTTAGTGAGGGCAGTTCCGGACAGAAGAAAACAGTTCTTC	CASSLVRAVPDRRKQFF
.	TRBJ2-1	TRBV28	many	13	TGTGCCACCGGAGGGCTGGGCCACAATGAGCAGTTCTTC	CATGGLGHNEQFF
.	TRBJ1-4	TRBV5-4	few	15	TGTGCCAGCAGCTTTGGGGGTTCGGCTAATGAAAAACTGTTTTTT	CASSFGGSANEKLFF
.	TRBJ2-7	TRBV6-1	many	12	TGTGCCACCGCCGGGACCCGCTACGAGCAGTACTTC	CATAGTRYEQYF
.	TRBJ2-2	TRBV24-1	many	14	TGTGCCACCAGTCGGGCAGAGGTGCCCGGGGAGCTGTTTTTT	CATSRAEVPGELFF
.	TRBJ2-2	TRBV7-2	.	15	TGTGCCAGCAGCTTCGCAAGGGCTCACACCGGGGAGCTGTTTTTT	CASSFARAHTGELFF
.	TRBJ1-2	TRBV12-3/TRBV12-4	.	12	TGTGCCAGCAGTTACAGCAACTATGGCTACACCTTC	CASSYSNYGYTF
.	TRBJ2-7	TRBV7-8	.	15	TGTGCCAGCAGCCCCCGTAGCGGACCCTCCTACGAGCAGTACTTC	CASSPRSGPSYEQYF
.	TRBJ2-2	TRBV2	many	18	TGTGCCAGCAGTGAAATGGTGTTAGGGCTCCGAAACACCGGGGAGCTGTTTTTT	CASSEMVLGLRNTGELFF
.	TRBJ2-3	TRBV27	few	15	TGTGCCAGCAGTTTAGGCACCTCTAGCACAGATACGCAGTATTTT	CASSLGTSSTDTQYF
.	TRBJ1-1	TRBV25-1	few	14	TGTGCCAGCAGGAGGGGAGGGTTGAACACTGAAGCTTTCTTT	CASRRGGLNTEAFF
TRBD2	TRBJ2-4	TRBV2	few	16	TGTGCCAGCTTCTCCCAGCTAGCGGGAGAATTCAACATTCAGTACTTC	CASFSQLAGEFNIQYF
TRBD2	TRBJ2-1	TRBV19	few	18	TGTGCCAGTACCTTTCGAGCTTCGGGACTAGCGGCCAACAATGAGCAGTTCTTC	CASTFRASGLAANNEQFF
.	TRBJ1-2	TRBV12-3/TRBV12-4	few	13	TGTGCCAGCAGTCAGGGCCCTTACTATGGCTACACCTTC	CASSQGPYYGYTF
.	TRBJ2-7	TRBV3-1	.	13	TGTGCCAGCAGCCAAGCGGGGACCTACGAGCAGTACTTC	CASSQAGTYEQYF